Listed here are 10 T cell receptor beta chains from one sample, sequenced in a study of OX40 agonist ivuxolimab in advanced cancers. Generated by immunoSEQ multiplex PCR, the TCRdb table keeps only in-frame clones and is missing some. The data contain around 33,000 clones, roughly 85% of them singletons. Source: CD4+ or CD8+ T cells sorted from blood, taken in a trial of the OX40 agonist ivuxolimab. These receptors all stem from an adult with an advanced solid tumor such as melanoma, head and neck, liver or kidney cancer.

This sequence joins TRBV19 and TRBJ2-6, with 10 bases matching TRBD1. V shed 7 bases, J shed 0 bases, and the junction held 9 bases outside the gene matches. The CDR3 sequence is 18 residues long. CDR1 and CDR2 from the germline V gene are LNHDA and SQIVND (reference sequence). CDR3 sequence (DNA): TGTGCCAGTATGGGGGACAGGGGACCGAGCTCTGGGGCCAACGTCCTGACTTTC. Translation: CASMGDRGPSSGANVLTF.

CDR3 protein: CASSVLAGGSYNEQFF. CDR3 DNA: TGTGCCAGCAGTGTACTAGCGGGGGGGTCCTACAATGAGCAGTTCTTC. The chain couples TRBV2 to TRBJ2-1; TRBD2 matches at 13 bases. V dropped 4 bases and J dropped 1; count of bases not matched to a gene: 1. The CDR3 is 16 residues long. Germline V gene data show CDR1 as SNHLY and CDR2 as FYNNEI.

The V call is TRBV14, the J call TRBJ2-1; 7 bases map to TRBD2. The V segment lost 1 base and the J segment 5 bases; nucleotides outside the gene matches: 8. The CDR3 covers 16 residues. CDR1 is SGHDN, CDR2 FVKESK, per germline. This CDR3 is CASSQARGLRNNEQFF. The CDR3 DNA follows: TGTGCCAGCAGCCAAGCAAGGGGACTAAGAAACAATGAGCAGTTCTTC. The full variable domain, with the rest looked up from reference TRBV14 and TRBJ2-1, is EAGVTQFPSHSVIEKGQTVTLRCDPISGHDNLYWYRRVMGKEIKFLLHFVKESKQDESGMPNNRFLAERTGGTYSTLKVQPAELEDSGVYFCASSQARGLRNNEQFFGPGTRLTVL.

The chain links TRBV7-2 to TRBJ1-1; 7 bases are a match to TRBD1. The CDR3 runs to 13 residues. Germline V gene lookup returns CDR1 SGHTA and CDR2 FQGNSA. After removal of 5 bases from V and 5 bases from J, the junction contained 5 bases not matched to a gene. The CDR3 here is CASSKTQGTEAFF. Here the CDR3 DNA reads TGTGCCAGCAGCAAGACACAGGGGACTGAAGCTTTCTTT. The whole variable domain, filled in from reference TRBV7-2 and TRBJ1-1, reads GAGVSQSPSNKVTEKGKDVELRCDPISGHTALYWYRQSLGQGLEFLIYFQGNSAPDKSGLPSDRFSAERTGGSVSTLTIQRTQQEDSAVYLCASSKTQGTEAFFGQGTRLTVV.

A word on this clone: Other DNA sequences in this sample translate to the same CDR3. The chain joins TRBV19 to TRBJ1-5; 11 bases match TRBD1. Germline assignment: CDR1 LNHDA and CDR2 SQIVND (reference sequence). The V and J ends lost 5 bases and 4 bases, in that order; junction bases with no gene match: 1. The CDR3 runs 14 residues. The CDR3 here is CASSGTGGNQPQHF. CDR3 nucleotides: TGTGCCAGTAGTGGGACAGGGGGTAATCAGCCCCAGCATTTT.

The chain employs TRBV6-9 and TRBJ1-2; unclear D gene. CDR1 and CDR2 from the germline V gene are MNHGY and SVAAGI. The CDR3 is 9 residues long. Trimming took off 7 bases at V and 8 bases at J, with 5 bases between the two ends. The CDR3 loop is CASMIGYTF. The CDR3, as DNA: TGTGCCAGCATGATAGGCTACACCTTC.

This chain links TRBV19 with TRBJ2-7, with D unresolved. This CDR3 has 12 residues. V was trimmed by 5 bases and J by 0 bases, leaving 5 bases between them. CDR1 and CDR2 from the germline V gene are LNHDA and SQIVND (reference sequence). DNA of the CDR3: TGTGCCAGTAGTGCCGGCTCCTACGAGCAGTACTTC. Protein: CASSAGSYEQYF.

The chain has TRBV5-1 and TRBJ1-3; TRBD1 aligns across 7 bases. CDR1 SGHRS and CDR2 YFSETQ come from the germline V gene. The CDR3 extends over 14 amino acids. V shed 4 bases, J shed 4 bases, and the junction held 5 bases outside the gene matches. CDR3 in DNA: TGCGCCAGCAGCGATCCACAGGGGGGAAACACCATATATTTT. Its protein product is CASSDPQGGNTIYF.

V is TRBV30 and J is TRBJ1-3; D is uncertain. Looked up from germline, CDR1 is GTSNPN and CDR2 is SVGIG (reference sequence). The CDR3 sequence is 11 residues long. CDR3 amino acids: CSGDSGNTIYF. The CDR3 nucleotides read TGTTCCGGCGACTCTGGAAACACCATATATTTT.

This clone was seen a single time. The rearrangement joins TRBV10-3 to TRBJ2-7; D is ambiguous. Trimming pared 4 bases from V and 3 bases from J, leaving 10 bases between. CDR3 length: 13 residues. Per germline, CDR1 ENHRY and CDR2 SYGVKD. CDR3 bases: TGTGCCATCAGTGGGGAAGTGGTCTACGAGCAGTACTTC. Protein product: CAISGEVVYEQYF.